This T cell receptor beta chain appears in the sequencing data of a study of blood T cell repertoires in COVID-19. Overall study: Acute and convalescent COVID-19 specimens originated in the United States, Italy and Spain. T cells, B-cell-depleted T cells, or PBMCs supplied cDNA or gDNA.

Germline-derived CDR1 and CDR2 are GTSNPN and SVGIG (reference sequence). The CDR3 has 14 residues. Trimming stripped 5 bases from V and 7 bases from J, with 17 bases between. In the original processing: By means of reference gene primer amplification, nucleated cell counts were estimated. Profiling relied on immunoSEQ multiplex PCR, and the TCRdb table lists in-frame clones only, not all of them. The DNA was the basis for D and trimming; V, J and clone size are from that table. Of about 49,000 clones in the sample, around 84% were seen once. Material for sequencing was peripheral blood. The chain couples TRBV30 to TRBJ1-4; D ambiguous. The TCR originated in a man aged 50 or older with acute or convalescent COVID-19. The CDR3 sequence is CAWSTLRRGEKLFF. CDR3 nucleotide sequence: TGTGCCTGGTCGACTCTCCGGCGGGGTGAAAAACTGTTTTTT.